These 18 T cell receptor beta chains were sequenced from one sample in a study of blood T cell repertoires in COVID-19. The protocol was immunoSEQ multiplex PCR, while the TCRdb copy is restricted to in-frame clones and leaves out a portion. The repertoire holds over 200,000 clones, about 91% seen once, with approximately 1.2% in the top ten. The sequencing sample was made of PBMCs or T cells enriched from blood (not recorded which). These receptor sequences come from a human donor in a cohort exposed to, infected with or recovered from COVID-19 (not recorded which). The donor label of this sample is uncertain.

Written as DNA, the CDR3 is TGTGCCAGTAGTATCTCCGGACTAGCGGGGACGTACGAGCAGTACTTC. This translates into CASSISGLAGTYEQYF. The chain carries TRBV19 and TRBJ2-7; 12 bases are shared with TRBD2. CDR3 length equals 16 residues. Trimming cost V 3 bases and J 4 bases; bases outside gene matches: 7. CDR1 is LNHDA, CDR2 SQIVND, per germline (reference sequence). Full variable domain (missing parts from reference TRBV19 and TRBJ2-7): DGGITQSPKYLFRKEGQNVTLSCEQNLNHDAMYWYRQDPGQGLRLIYYSQIVNDFQKGDIAEGYSVSREKKESFPLTVTSAQKNPTAFYLCASSISGLAGTYEQYFGPGTRLTVT.

About this clone: At the DNA level, this CDR3 is encoded by other sequences in the same sample as well. The chain is built from TRBV9 and TRBJ1-4, with 10 bases lining up with TRBD1. The germline gives CDR1 SGDLS, CDR2 YYNGEE. The V segment lost 0 bases and the J segment 8 bases; nucleotides outside the gene matches: 4. The CDR3 extends over 15 amino acids. In nucleotides, the CDR3 is TGTGCCAGCAGCGTAGGACAGGGGGCACGGGAAAAACTGTTTTTT. Translation gives CASSVGQGAREKLFF.

This chain joins TRBV5-1 and TRBJ2-2, with D maybe TRBD2 (6 bases). This CDR3 is built from 16 residues. V lost 3 bases and J lost 1, with 13 bases in between. Germline CDR1 is SGHRS and CDR2 is YFSETQ. CDR3 region: CASSWGVRGNTGELFF. The CDR3 nucleotides are TGCGCCAGCAGCTGGGGGGTCCGTGGGAACACCGGGGAGCTGTTTTTT.

The V gene is TRBV27, the J gene TRBJ1-5; D is uncertain. In germline, CDR1 is MNHEY, CDR2 SMNVEV (reference sequence). CDR3 length: 12 amino acids. The germline V and J ends were trimmed by 7 bases and 4 bases, with 8 bases remaining between them. CDR3 nucleotide sequence: TGTGCCAGCACCTCCGGGAATCAGCCCCAGCATTTT. Amino acids: CASTSGNQPQHF.

CDR3 DNA sequence: TGTGCCTGGAGTGTAGGCAGGGAAGCTTTCTTT. This codes for CAWSVGREAFF. The chain combines TRBV30 with TRBJ1-1; D remains ambiguous. The CDR3 loop spans 11 amino acids. Germline loops: CDR1 GTSNPN, CDR2 SVGIG (reference sequence). The ends were cut back, 0 bases at V and 8 bases at J, with 7 bases in the middle.

As regards this clone: Different DNA sequences within this sample yield the same CDR3. The chain joins TRBV19 to TRBJ2-3; maybe TRBD2 (5 bases). This CDR3 region has 13 residues. In germline, CDR1 is LNHDA, CDR2 SQIVND (reference sequence). The V gene lost 3 bases and the J gene lost 1 base, with 5 bases spanning the gap. The CDR3 loop reads CASSIGGTDTQYF. The CDR3 DNA reads TGTGCCAGTAGTATCGGGGGCACAGATACGCAGTATTTT.

The sample holds one count of this clone. This chain uses TRBV5-4 with TRBJ2-3; 9 bases match TRBD1. Germline CDR1 is SGHNT and CDR2 is YYREEE (reference sequence). V lost 5 bases to trimming and J lost 5 bases; unmatched junction nucleotides: 3. The CDR3 contains 13 residues. The CDR3 nucleotides read TGTGCCAGCAGTTGGGACAGGGAAGATACGCAGTATTTT. This codes for CASSWDREDTQYF.

The CDR3 region is CASSSRTSGGRTGELFF. In nucleotides, the CDR3 is TGTGCCAGCAGCTCACGGACTAGCGGGGGACGCACCGGGGAGCTGTTTTTT. This chain links TRBV9 with TRBJ2-2; the match to TRBD2 covers 13 bases. Per germline, CDR1 SGDLS and CDR2 YYNGEE. The junction had 7 bases not matched to a gene; V was cut back by 4 bases and J by 4 bases. The CDR3 spans 17 residues.

The chain joins TRBV27 to TRBJ2-5, with a weak D call TRBD2 (6 bases). Germline V CDR1 and CDR2: MNHEY, SMNVEV (reference sequence). This CDR3 spans 15 amino acids. The germline V and J ends were trimmed by 3 bases and 3 bases, with 14 bases remaining between them. The CDR3 nucleotides read TGTGCCAGCAGTTTGCGCGGGTGGGAGGAAGAGACCCAGTACTTC. It specifies CASSLRGWEEETQYF.

V and J are TRBV7-9 and TRBJ1-2, with TRBD1 matching over 8 bases. Trimming at V came to 7 bases and at J to 1 base, leaving 11 bases not matched to a gene. This CDR3 is built from 16 residues. Germline V gives CDR1 SEHNR, CDR2 FQNEAQ (reference sequence). The CDR3 protein is CASTSATGGVNYGYTF. The CDR3 bases are TGTGCCAGCACCTCAGCCACAGGGGGGGTTAACTATGGCTACACCTTC. Based on the CDR3 plus reference TRBV7-9 and TRBJ1-2, the full variable domain is DTGVSQNPRHKITKRGQNVTFRCDPISEHNRLYWYRQTLGQGPEFLTYFQNEAQLEKSRLLSDRFSAERPKGSFSTLEIQRTEQGDSAMYLCASTSATGGVNYGYTFGSGTRLTVV.

CDR3: CASSQDQGGNQPQHF. DNA of the CDR3: TGTGCCAGCAGCCAAGACCAGGGAGGTAATCAGCCCCAGCATTTT. The rearrangement joins TRBV3-1 (or the pseudogene TRBV3-2) to TRBJ1-5, with a possible D match to TRBD1 (5 bases). The CDR3 is made up of 15 amino acids. Trimming took 0 bases from V and 4 from J, leaving 10 bases between them. Germline lookup yields CDR1 LGHDT and CDR2 YNNKEL (reference sequence).

The chain employs TRBV12-3 or TRBV12-4 and TRBJ1-1; possible D gene TRBD1, 6 bases. The V gene lost 3 bases and the J gene lost 5 bases, with 10 bases spanning the gap. CDR3 length equals 13 residues. CDR3 in amino acids: CASSFRGGTEAFF. The CDR3 DNA reads TGTGCCAGCAGTTTTAGGGGGGGGACTGAAGCTTTCTTT.

The chain couples TRBV18 to TRBJ2-7, with 12 bases lining up with TRBD1. V lost 0 bases and J lost 2; bases outside the gene matches: 2. This CDR3 has 16 amino acids. CDR1 and CDR2 (germline): KGHSH, LQKENI. The chain's CDR3 is CASSPPGTGGAYEQYF. The DNA for the CDR3 is TGTGCCAGCTCACCACCGGGGACAGGGGGCGCCTACGAGCAGTACTTC.

The V call is TRBV30, the J call TRBJ1-1; D is undetermined. V dropped 5 bases and J dropped 8 bases, with 12 bases sitting between them. This CDR3 has 11 amino acids. Germline values: CDR1 GTSNPN, CDR2 SVGIG (reference sequence). This CDR3 is CAWVDGSEAFF. The CDR3 DNA is TGTGCCTGGGTTGATGGGAGCGAAGCTTTCTTT.

This rearrangement joins TRBV5-8 to TRBJ1-5; D remains ambiguous. The V gene's germline CDR1 is SGHTS and CDR2 YDEGEE. This CDR3 is 15 amino acids long. V gave up 0 bases and J gave up 1 base, with 8 bases separating them. The CDR3 DNA sequence: TGTGCCAGCAGCTTGGGGCAAATGAGCAATCAGCCCCAGCATTTT. Its translation: CASSLGQMSNQPQHF.

The V gene is TRBV5-8, the J gene TRBJ2-1; 9 bases map to TRBD2. The germline V gene has CDR1 SGHTS and CDR2 YDEGEE. After removal of 1 base from V and 8 bases from J, the junction contained 7 bases not matched to a gene. The CDR3 length is 15 residues. The DNA of the CDR3 is TGTGCCAGCAGCTTGCGGGGCGGGGGGGCTTATGAGCAGTTCTTC. Protein sequence: CASSLRGGGAYEQFF.

The V call is TRBV5-1, the J call TRBJ2-1; 7 nucleotides agree with TRBD2. V shed 0 bases, J shed 6 bases, and the junction held 6 bases outside the gene matches. Germline loops: CDR1 SGHRS, CDR2 YFSETQ. The CDR3 covers 15 residues. In nucleotides, the CDR3 is TGCGCCAGCAGCTTGGACGGGGGGATTTTCAATGAGCAGTTCTTC. This codes for CASSLDGGIFNEQFF.

The rearrangement joins TRBV5-1 to TRBJ2-3; the D is unclear. Trimming pared 0 bases from V and 6 bases from J, leaving 8 bases between. Germline-derived CDR1 and CDR2 are SGHRS and YFSETQ. This CDR3 has 13 amino acids. The CDR3: CASSLGPSDTQYF. In DNA form, the CDR3 reads TGCGCCAGCAGCTTGGGGCCATCTGATACGCAGTATTTT.